This T cell receptor (beta chain) derives from a study of OX40 agonist ivuxolimab in advanced cancers. Overall study context: Subjects had a mean age of approximately 60 years, with a range of about 23 to 90; approximately 83% were male.

Notes on the study in general: Partial responders dosed at 0.1-3.0 mg/kg displayed clonal expansion ranking among the lowest. Clonal expansion from baseline to week 6 occurred in both CD4+ and CD8+ T cells. Mean expanded clone counts were higher in CD8+ than CD4+ T cells.

Repertoires were generated with immunoSEQ multiplex PCR, while TCRdb's copy carries only in-frame clones and drops some. Of tens of thousands of clones listed, 85% to 90% were seen once; the top ten hold 0.9% to 1.2%. Losses at the gene ends were 4 bases for V and 2 bases for J; bases not matched to a gene: 4. CDR1 SGHRS and CDR2 YFSETQ come from the germline V gene. This CDR3 is 16 amino acids long. Comment on this clone: Its antigen is not identified.

This receptor was taken from an adult with an advanced solid tumor such as melanoma, head and neck, liver or kidney cancer. The rearrangement links TRBV5-1 to TRBJ2-1; 12 bases map to TRBD2. The sequencing here drew on CD4+ or CD8+ T cells sorted from blood, taken in a trial of the OX40 agonist ivuxolimab. CDR3 residues: CASSARTSGTYNEQFF. The CDR3, as DNA: TGCGCCAGCAGCGCCCGGACTAGCGGGACCTACAATGAGCAGTTCTTC. The complete variable domain, with remaining parts taken from reference TRBV5-1 and TRBJ2-1, reads KAGVTQTPRYLIKTRGQQVTLSCSPISGHRSVSWYQQTPGQGLQFLFEYFSETQRNKGNFPGRFSGRQFSNSRSEMNVSTLELGDSALYLCASSARTSGTYNEQFFGPGTRLTVL.